This T cell receptor (beta chain) derives from a study of identical twins. Germline V gene sequence: CDR1 MNHNS, CDR2 SASEGT. CDR3 length: 14 residues. Trimming shortened V by 7 bases and J by 4 bases, and 11 bases separated the two germline ends. Each CDR3 protein is one row after TCRdb ran MiXCR on the 5' RACE reads. The sample includes approximately 690,000 distinct CDR3 sequences, roughly 6% seen only once; the top ten take about 1.8%. Input material: naive T cells sorted from blood. This chain joins TRBV6-1 and TRBJ2-6; D assignment may be TRBD1 or TRBD2 (5 bases each). The receptor was derived from a man younger than 35 in good health. The CDR3 sequence is CASTNGDGANVLTF. For the CDR3, the DNA is TGTGCCAGCACCAATGGGGACGGGGCCAACGTCCTGACTTTC.